This TCR beta chain comes out of a study of T cells in Graves' hyperthyroidism and ophthalmopathy. The study, taken as a whole, reports: Among thyroid clonotypes expanded above 0.001, most also appeared in blood. By a 13 V-J model, ophthalmopathy was set apart from stable hyperthyroidism.

Concerning this clonotype: As yet, its antigen is unknown.

The CDR3 totals 15 residues. The germline V gene encodes CDR1 SGHRS and CDR2 YFSETQ. V lost 3 bases to trimming and J lost 6 bases; unmatched junction nucleotides: 9. The diagnoses drew upon clinical symptoms, serum thyroxine and TRAb, thyroid ultrasound and orbital computed tomography. Amplification of TCR beta CDR3 regions used RNA as the template. The HTBI primer set drove a first-round RT-PCR of the TCR CDR3. TCRdb recomputed calls from the multiplex PCR reads with MiXCR, one row per CDR3 protein. The table has 660,000 or so distinct CDR3 sequences, nearly 45% seen once; the top ten hold more than 7%.

Sequenced input: peripheral blood or thyroid tissue (not recorded which). This rearrangement joins TRBV5-1 to TRBJ2-7, with 10 positions matching TRBD2. This receptor was identified in an adult man with Graves' disease, either hyperthyroidism or ophthalmopathy (not recorded which). CDR3 sequence reads: CASSSTGTSVTEQYF. The DNA for the CDR3 is TGCGCCAGCAGCTCCACTGGGACTAGCGTTACCGAGCAGTACTTC. Together with reference TRBV5-1 and TRBJ2-7, the CDR3 gives the full variable domain: KAGVTQTPRYLIKTRGQQVTLSCSPISGHRSVSWYQQTPGQGLQFLFEYFSETQRNKGNFPGRFSGRQFSNSRSEMNVSTLELGDSALYLCASSSTGTSVTEQYFGPGTRLTVT.